This T cell receptor beta chain appears in the sequencing data of a study of a mutant IDH1 vaccine in newly diagnosed glioma. Study details: Prior therapy was radiotherapy, temozolomide, or both; most received both.

Time point indicated: baseline, week 1 (first vaccination visit). This sample's treatment: pre-vaccination baseline after standard-of-care therapy. TCRdb's table, derived via immunoSEQ multiplex PCR, lists solely in-frame clones and lacks some. The repertoire holds roughly 46,000 clones, with roughly 90% as singletons. A word on this clone: Its antigen is currently unknown.

The CDR3 contains 17 residues. V lost 5 bases to trimming and J lost 3 bases; unmatched junction nucleotides: 11. Germline assignment: CDR1 LNHNV and CDR2 YYDKDF (reference sequence). Study-wide results and caveats: A vaccine-induced immune response developed in 93.3% of the patients.

This chain joins TRBV15 and TRBJ2-7; 12 nucleotides match TRBD2. The material sequenced was PBMCs, taken from a glioma patient treated with radiotherapy, temozolomide or both. The TCR was taken from a man between 35 and 55 years old with glioma. Here the CDR3 DNA reads TGTGCCACCAGCGGATCTAGCGGGAGGGGAAGTTACTACGAGCAGTACTTC. As protein: CATSGSSGRGSYYEQYF.